This is a list of T cell receptor beta chains from one sample in a study of blood T cell repertoires in COVID-19. Clones were sequenced by immunoSEQ multiplex PCR, and TCRdb holds only the in-frame ones, with some missing. The profile shows approximately 90,000 clones, approximately 81% of them singletons. Sequencing was carried out using peripheral blood. The receptors originated from a man between 60 and 70 years old with acute or convalescent COVID-19. The CDR3 runs from the conserved cysteine through the conserved F or W. Some rows have no size entry. The others give once, few or many, or a class for an expanded clone.

v_call	clone_size	cdr3_aa
TRBV10-2	-	CATGDRGSSYEQYF
TRBV19	-	CASSIPRFLDTQYF
TRBV10-1	-	CASSESGTGELFF
TRBV20-1	-	CSASSGGRLNGELFF
TRBV7-2	-	CASSRTGDYGYTF
TRBV9	-	CASSEGLAGRFLGGEQFF
TRBV6-5	-	CASSRDRVGETQYF
TRBV30	-	CAWMEGKPGSGNTIYF
TRBV7-2	-	CASSLGDYEQYF
TRBV11-3	-	CASSLGSVSAFF
TRBV12-3/TRBV12-4	-	CASSLGQGTEAFF
TRBV7-9	-	CASSWGLNTEAFF
TRBV5-1	-	CASSLGNEKLFF
TRBV4-3	-	CASSQDGGNQPQHF
TRBV5-1	few	CASSLGDELLTGELFF
TRBV2	-	CASSLRTGVKDTQYF
TRBV5-4	-	CASSFQRGTLEQYF
TRBV7-3	-	CASSPSAGVSYNEQFF
TRBV5-1	many	CASSQGQTNNSPLHF
TRBV5-4	-	CASSSSYQETQYF
TRBV6-5	-	CASSPGQGSYEQYF
TRBV6-5	-	CASRGDSYGYTF